The T cell receptor (beta chain) under discussion was sequenced for a study of blood T cell repertoires in COVID-19. Study-level background: Some COVID-19 samples were acute and others convalescent; all came from the United States, Italy and Spain. Sources were T cells, B-cell-depleted T cells, or PBMCs; the material itself was cDNA or gDNA.

The CDR3 contains 14 residues. The V end lost 6 bases, the J end lost 3 bases, and 12 bases lay between the germline ends. CDR1 and CDR2 (germline): SNHLY, FYNNEI. As processed by the authors: Researchers report that nucleated cell counts were estimated from reference gene primer amplification. Assay used: immunoSEQ multiplex PCR; TCRdb lists only in-frame clones, some missing. That table gives V, J and clone size, and the DNA gave D and trimming. The sample has some 180,000 clones, over 70% seen once. The chain employs TRBV2 and TRBJ1-3; no definite D call. The receptor was derived from a woman in her sixties or seventies who had recovered from COVID-19. Sequencing was done on a sample of peripheral blood. CDR3 DNA sequence: TGTGCCAGCAGGTCGACTCGGGGTGGAAACACCATATATTTT. As protein: CASRSTRGGNTIYF.